These 25 T cell receptor beta chains were all obtained from the same sample, sequenced in a study of T cell repertoires in cytomegalovirus infection. TCRdb passed the reads through MiXCR, listing each CDR3 protein once. Found here are some 71,000 distinct CDR3 sequences, more than 25% of them singletons; the top ten hold roughly three fifths. Which antigens these TCRs recognize remains unknown. The input for sequencing was CD8+ T cells from cultured PBMCs, taken from culture after CMV antigen stimulation. These TCRs come from a human donor in good health (CMV status not recorded). Some clones in this sample may be carry-over from other donors' samples.

The CDR3 DNA reads TGTGCCAGCAGCTCCCTAGAGGGAAACTATGGCTACACCTTC. This translates into CASSSLEGNYGYTF. The chain employs TRBV7-9 and TRBJ1-2, with no clear D. V was cut by 4 bases and J by 2 bases, with 11 bases left in between. The CDR3 totals 14 residues. Germline V gene lookup returns CDR1 SEHNR and CDR2 FQNEAQ (reference sequence).

This clonotype was recorded a few times. CDR3 DNA: TGTGCCAGAGCAGGGGTCACCGGGGAGCTGTTTTTT. This encodes CARAGVTGELFF. V usage is TRBV7-8 and J usage is TRBJ2-2; D perhaps matches TRBD1 (6 bases). V lost 9 bases to trimming and J lost 4 bases, with 9 bases between them. This CDR3 has 12 amino acids. CDR1 and CDR2 from the germline V gene are SGHVS and FQNEAQ.

This clonotype appeared a single time. The chain uses TRBV12-3 or TRBV12-4 and TRBJ2-7; TRBD2 aligns across 13 bases. With 1 base clipped from V and 7 bases from J, the junction kept 4 bases outside the gene matches. CDR3 length equals 15 residues. The CDR3 nucleotides are TGTGCCAGCAGTTTAGGGACTAGCGGGAGTCGTGAGCAGTACTTC. Its translation is CASSLGTSGSREQYF.

Written as DNA, the CDR3 is TGTGCCAGCACCCTCGAGGTGTGGGGGGAGACCCAGTACTTC. Protein: CASTLEVWGETQYF. The chain couples TRBV7-9 to TRBJ2-5, with D tentatively TRBD1 or TRBD2 (5 bases each). Trimming cost V 7 bases and J 5 bases, with 17 bases left between them. CDR3 length: 14 amino acids. Germline CDR1 reads SEHNR; CDR2 reads FQNEAQ (reference sequence).

Details on this clonotype: This may come from a read error, since a much larger clone is one base off. The CDR3 does not close with the conserved phenylalanine or tryptophan, likely indicating a read error. This sequence joins TRBV7-6 and TRBJ2-1; D possibly corresponds to TRBD1 (6 bases). The germline V gene encodes CDR1 SGHVS and CDR2 FNYEAQ. Trimming pared 4 bases from V and 7 bases from J, leaving 17 bases between. This CDR3 has 15 amino acids. CDR3 in DNA: TGTGCCAGCAGCTCCCGGGACACATCTAGGAATGAGCAGTTCCTC. The encoded protein is CASSSRDTSRNEQFL.

A few counts support this clonotype. The V call is TRBV12-3 or TRBV12-4, the J call TRBJ2-7, with 9 positions matching TRBD2. This CDR3 is built from 15 residues. The trim removed 4 bases at V and 5 bases at J, leaving 9 bases unmatched. The CDR3 sequence is CASSSVGAGGNEQYF. The CDR3 DNA follows: TGTGCCAGCAGTTCCGTCGGAGCGGGAGGCAACGAGCAGTACTTC.

The V call is TRBV4-3, the J call TRBJ2-7; D may be TRBD2 (7 bases). The CDR3 runs to 17 residues. Germline values: CDR1 LGHNA, CDR2 YSLEER. The V gene lost 3 bases and the J gene lost 6 bases, with 24 bases spanning the gap. CDR3 in DNA: TGCGCCAGCAGCCACGACGTCGGGGGGCGACGAGAGGGCGAGCAGTACTTC. Its protein product is CASSHDVGGRREGEQYF.

This clonotype was counted a single time. The chain links TRBV7-9 to TRBJ1-1; possibly TRBD1 for D (5 bases). Trimming took off 1 base at V and 4 bases at J, with 13 bases between the two ends. Germline CDR1 and CDR2: SEHNR and FQNEAQ (reference sequence). The CDR3 consists of 15 residues. The CDR3 here is CASSLVQGLFTEAFF. DNA of the CDR3: TGTGCCAGCAGCTTAGTGCAGGGACTCTTCACTGAAGCTTTCTTT.

V is TRBV9 and J is TRBJ1-3; 9 bases line up with TRBD1. CDR1 and CDR2 (germline): SGDLS, YYNGEE. The CDR3 contains 15 residues. With V trimmed by 4 bases and J by 4 bases, 6 bases remained unmatched. The CDR3 nucleotides are TGTGCCAGCAGCCCCGACAGGGGGTTCGGAAACACCATATATTTT. This translates into CASSPDRGFGNTIYF.

This sequence joins TRBV4-1 and TRBJ1-4, with TRBD1 matching over 8 bases. The J segment lost 2 bases and the V segment lost 6 bases, leaving 14 bases of the junction unmatched. CDR1 is MGHRA, CDR2 YSYEKL, per germline. This CDR3 is built from 18 residues. The CDR3: CASRPTGDRFRTNEKLFF. The CDR3 DNA sequence: TGCGCCAGCAGGCCGACAGGGGATCGTTTTAGGACTAATGAAAAACTGTTTTTT.

The V call is TRBV7-6, the J call TRBJ2-2; 7 positions agree with TRBD2. The CDR3 is 15 amino acids. V shed 7 bases, J shed 1 base, and the junction held 6 bases outside the gene matches. CDR1 is SGHVS, CDR2 FNYEAQ, per germline. The CDR3 region is CASIQAGKNTGELFF. The CDR3 DNA reads as TGTGCCAGCATCCAAGCGGGGAAGAACACCGGGGAGCTGTTTTTT.

This clonotype has ten or more counts. This chain links TRBV12-3 or TRBV12-4 with TRBJ2-7, with TRBD2 identical over 7 bases. The junction had 7 bases not matched to a gene; V was cut back by 5 bases and J by 3 bases. This CDR3 spans 14 amino acids. CDR3: CASSPRGNDYEQYF. The CDR3 coding sequence is TGTGCCAGCAGTCCGCGGGGGAACGACTACGAGCAGTACTTC.

Only a few counts were recorded for this clonotype. J is TRBJ2-1 and V is TRBV7-9, with 11 bases matching TRBD2. Germline trimming cut 4 bases from V and 7 bases from J; bases unmatched to any gene: 9. CDR3 length: 16 residues. Per germline, CDR1 SEHNR and CDR2 FQNEAQ (reference sequence). CDR3 residues: CASSSPLAGARNEQFF. The CDR3 DNA reads as TGTGCCAGCAGCTCCCCACTAGCGGGGGCGAGGAATGAGCAGTTCTTC.

Within the sample, this clonotype is large (0.1 to 1%). The chain employs TRBV6-1 and TRBJ1-2, with 10 bases that match TRBD1. Germline loops: CDR1 MNHNS, CDR2 SASEGT. V lost 6 bases, J lost 3 bases, and 4 bases stayed unmatched. This CDR3 has 14 amino acids. The CDR3 region is CASRDRGFDYGYTF. CDR3 DNA sequence: TGTGCCAGCAGGGACAGGGGGTTTGACTATGGCTACACCTTC.

V gene TRBV7-3 combines with J gene TRBJ1-1; no clear D. Trimming removed 2 bases at V and 3 bases at J, with 16 bases between. The germline V gene has CDR1 SGHTA and CDR2 FQGTGA. The CDR3 contains 16 residues. CDR3 nucleotides: TGTGCCAGCAGCTTACCCCGACACAGCTCGGACACTGAAGCTTTCTTT. Translating it yields CASSLPRHSSDTEAFF.

Points on this clonotype: A much larger clone lies one base from this, so it may be a read error. This chain joins TRBV7-6 and TRBJ2-3, with 12 bases lining up with TRBD2. Germline CDR1 is SGHVS and CDR2 is FNYEAQ. This CDR3 region has 18 residues. DNA of the CDR3: TGTGCCAGCAGCTTAATTGCTAGCGGGAGGGCAATCACAGATATGCAGTATTTT. This codes for CASSLIASGRAITDMQYF. Based on the CDR3 plus reference TRBV7-6 and TRBJ2-3, the full variable domain is GAGVSQSPRYKVTKRGQDVALRCDPISGHVSLYWYRQALGQGPEFLTYFNYEAQQDKSGLPNDRFSAERPEGSISTLTIQRTEQRDSAMYRCASSLIASGRAITDMQYFGPGTRLTVL.

The CDR3 DNA sequence: TGCGCCAGCAGCTTGAAGGGTGTCGGCACTGAAGCTTTCTTT. Translation: CASSLKGVGTEAFF. V gene TRBV5-1 combines with J gene TRBJ1-1; D is undetermined. CDR1 and CDR2 from the germline V gene are SGHRS and YFSETQ. V lost 1 base and J 4 bases, leaving 11 bases between the germline ends. The CDR3 loop spans 14 amino acids.

The V gene is TRBV6-6, the J gene TRBJ2-7; D unresolved. Trimming stripped 5 bases from V and 2 bases from J, with 16 bases between. This CDR3 is 15 amino acids long. The V gene's germline CDR1 is MNHNY and CDR2 SVGAGI (reference sequence). The CDR3: CASSEWVAGPYEQYF. CDR3 DNA sequence: TGTGCCAGCAGTGAGTGGGTTGCAGGACCCTACGAGCAGTACTTC.

By share, this clonotype ranks as medium-sized. The V gene is TRBV7-8, the J gene TRBJ2-5, with 9 bases lining up with TRBD1. Germline assignment: CDR1 SGHVS and CDR2 FQNEAQ. The ends lost 5 bases at V and 5 bases at J; junction bases unmatched: 9. This CDR3 region has 15 residues. CDR3 amino acids: CASSPPGTGKETQYF. DNA for the CDR3: TGTGCCAGCAGCCCACCCGGGACAGGGAAGGAGACCCAGTACTTC.

This clonotype was counted only a few times. The V gene is TRBV12-5, the J gene TRBJ2-7, with D perhaps matching TRBD1 (6 bases). This CDR3 contains 14 residues. V was shortened by 1 base and J by 0 bases, with 7 bases between the two germline ends. CDR1 and CDR2 from the germline V gene are LGHNT and FRNRAP. The CDR3 nucleotides read TGTGCTAGTGGTTTGGGGGACACCTCCTACGAGCAGTACTTC. This sequence encodes CASGLGDTSYEQYF.

CDR3 in DNA: TGTGCCAGCTCCTTCCAATATTCGGCAGATACGCAGTATTTT. The encoded protein is CASSFQYSADTQYF. The V call is TRBV2, the J call TRBJ2-3, with D uncertain. Germline values: CDR1 SNHLY, CDR2 FYNNEI. The length of the CDR3 is 14 residues. Trimming shortened V by 8 bases and J by 4 bases, and 16 bases separated the two germline ends.

This clonotype was observed at least ten times. The chain links TRBV25-1 to TRBJ2-3, with 9 bases lining up with TRBD1. Germline loops: CDR1 MGHDK, CDR2 SYGVNS. CDR3 length equals 14 residues. Trimming took 3 bases from V and 3 from J; bases not matched to a gene: 1. This chain's CDR3 is CASSDGTGTDTQYF. Here the CDR3 DNA reads TGTGCCAGCAGTGATGGGACAGGGACAGATACGCAGTATTTT.

The chain couples TRBV19 to TRBJ2-1; 7 bases line up with TRBD2. Germline V gives CDR1 LNHDA, CDR2 SQIVND (reference sequence). The CDR3 sequence is 15 residues long. The junction had 4 bases not matched to a gene; V was cut back by 2 bases and J by 3 bases. The CDR3 loop is CASSITGGGYNEQFF. The CDR3 DNA reads TGTGCCAGTAGTATAACTGGCGGGGGCTACAATGAGCAGTTCTTC.

The rearrangement joins TRBV28 to TRBJ2-3; a weak D match, TRBD2 (6 bases). Trimming removed 2 bases from V and 0 bases from J, with 6 bases in between. The CDR3 contains 14 residues. The V gene's germline CDR1 is MDHEN and CDR2 SYDVKM. In DNA, the CDR3 is TGTGCCAGCAGTTTAGGAGGGAGCACAGATACGCAGTATTTT. This codes for CASSLGGSTDTQYF. The variable domain in full, completed from reference TRBV28 and TRBJ2-3, reads DVKVTQSSRYLVKRTGEKVFLECVQDMDHENMFWYRQDPGLGLRLIYFSYDVKMKEKGDIPEGYSVSREKKERFSLILESASTNQTSMYLCASSLGGSTDTQYFGPGTRLTVL.

This clonotype rates as medium-sized. The J gene is TRBJ2-7, the V gene TRBV27; D gene uncertain. CDR3 length: 13 amino acids. Germline V CDR1 and CDR2: MNHEY, SMNVEV (reference sequence). Trimming took off 2 bases at V and 5 bases at J, with 10 bases between the two ends. The CDR3: CASSLNPRDEQYF. Here the CDR3 DNA reads TGTGCCAGCAGTTTAAACCCTCGCGACGAGCAGTACTTC.